The text below deals with one TCR beta chain. The CDR3 runs to 17 residues. Looked up from germline, CDR1 is SGDLS and CDR2 is YYNGEE. Losses at the gene ends were 4 bases for V and 0 bases for J; bases not matched to a gene: 5. The record originates from a study of blood T cell repertoires in COVID-19. Per the original data handling: From reference gene primer amplification, estimates of nucleated cell counts were derived. TCRdb's table, derived via immunoSEQ multiplex PCR, lists solely in-frame clones and lacks some. D and trimming come from the DNA, and the V and J calls and clone size come from that table. The sample gives about 42,000 clones, roughly four fifths of which show up once; 25% to 35% is in the top ten.

The sequence came from a woman aged 65 to 85 with acute or convalescent COVID-19. Sequencing used peripheral blood. The rearrangement uses TRBV9 and TRBJ1-6; 9 bases fit TRBD1. CDR3 nucleotide sequence: TGTGCCAGCAGCTCCTACAGGGGGCGCTCCTATAATTCACCCCTCCACTTT. Translating gives CASSSYRGRSYNSPLHF.